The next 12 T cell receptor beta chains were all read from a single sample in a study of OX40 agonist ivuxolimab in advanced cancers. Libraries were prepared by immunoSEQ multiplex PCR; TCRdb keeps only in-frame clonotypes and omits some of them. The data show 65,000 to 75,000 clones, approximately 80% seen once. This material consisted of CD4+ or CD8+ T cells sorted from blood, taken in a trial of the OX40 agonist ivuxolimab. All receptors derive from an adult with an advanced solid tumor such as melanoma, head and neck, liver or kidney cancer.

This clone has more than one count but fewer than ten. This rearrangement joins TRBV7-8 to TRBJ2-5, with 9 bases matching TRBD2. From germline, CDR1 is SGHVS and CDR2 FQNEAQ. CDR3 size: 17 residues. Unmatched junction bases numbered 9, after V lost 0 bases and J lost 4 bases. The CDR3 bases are TGTGCCAGCAGCTTAGCCCCTGCTAGCGGGGTGGGAGAGACCCAGTACTTC. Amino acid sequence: CASSLAPASGVGETQYF. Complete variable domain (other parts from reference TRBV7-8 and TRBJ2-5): GAGVSQSPRYKVAKRGQDVALRCDPISGHVSLFWYQQALGQGPEFLTYFQNEAQLDKSGLPSDRFFAERPEGSVSTLKIQRTQQEDSAVYLCASSLAPASGVGETQYFGPGTRLLVL.

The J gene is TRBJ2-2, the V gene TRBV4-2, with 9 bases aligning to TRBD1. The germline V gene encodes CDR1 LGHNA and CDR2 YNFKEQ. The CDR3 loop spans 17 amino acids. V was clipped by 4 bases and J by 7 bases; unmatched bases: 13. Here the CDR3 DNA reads TGTGCCAGCAGCCTTCTCAGCCCGGGACAGGGTGGCGGGGAGCTGTTTTTT. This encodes CASSLLSPGQGGGELFF.

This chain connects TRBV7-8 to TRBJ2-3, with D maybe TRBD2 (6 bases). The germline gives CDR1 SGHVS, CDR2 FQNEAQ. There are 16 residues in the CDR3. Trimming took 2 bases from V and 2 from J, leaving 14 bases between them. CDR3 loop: CASSLRVGLYTDTQYF. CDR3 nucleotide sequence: TGTGCCAGCAGCTTAAGAGTCGGACTATACACAGATACGCAGTATTTT.

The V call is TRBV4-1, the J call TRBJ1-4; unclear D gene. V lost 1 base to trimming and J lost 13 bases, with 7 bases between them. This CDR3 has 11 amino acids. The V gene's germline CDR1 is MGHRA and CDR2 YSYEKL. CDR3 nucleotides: TGCGCCAGCAGCCAAGGCGTCCGACTGTTTTTT. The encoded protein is CASSQGVRLFF.

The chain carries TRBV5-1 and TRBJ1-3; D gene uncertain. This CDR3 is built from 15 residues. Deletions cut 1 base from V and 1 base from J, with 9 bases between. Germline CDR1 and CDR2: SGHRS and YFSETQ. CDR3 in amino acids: CASSLFPVSGNTIYF. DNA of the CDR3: TGCGCCAGCAGCTTGTTCCCAGTATCTGGAAACACCATATATTTT. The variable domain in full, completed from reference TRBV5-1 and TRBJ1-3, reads KAGVTQTPRYLIKTRGQQVTLSCSPISGHRSVSWYQQTPGQGLQFLFEYFSETQRNKGNFPGRFSGRQFSNSRSEMNVSTLELGDSALYLCASSLFPVSGNTIYFGEGSWLTVV.

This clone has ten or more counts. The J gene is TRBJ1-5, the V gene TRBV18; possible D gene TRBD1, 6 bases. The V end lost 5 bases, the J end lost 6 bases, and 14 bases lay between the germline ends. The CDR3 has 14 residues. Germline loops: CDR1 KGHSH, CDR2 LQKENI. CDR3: CASSTTGSGQPQHF. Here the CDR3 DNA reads TGTGCCAGCTCAACTACAGGGTCCGGTCAGCCCCAGCATTTT.

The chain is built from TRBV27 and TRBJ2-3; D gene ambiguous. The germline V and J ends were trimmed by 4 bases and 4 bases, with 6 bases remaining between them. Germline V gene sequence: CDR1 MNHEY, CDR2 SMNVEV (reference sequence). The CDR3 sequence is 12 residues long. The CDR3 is CASSSRSDTQYF. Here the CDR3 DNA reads TGTGCCAGCAGTTCGCGGTCAGATACGCAGTATTTT.

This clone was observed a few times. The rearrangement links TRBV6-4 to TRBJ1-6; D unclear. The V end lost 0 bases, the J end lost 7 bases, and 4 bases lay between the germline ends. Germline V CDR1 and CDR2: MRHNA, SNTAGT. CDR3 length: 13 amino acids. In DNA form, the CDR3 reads TGTGCCAGCAGTGACTCAGCAAATTCACCCCTCCACTTT. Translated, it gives CASSDSANSPLHF.

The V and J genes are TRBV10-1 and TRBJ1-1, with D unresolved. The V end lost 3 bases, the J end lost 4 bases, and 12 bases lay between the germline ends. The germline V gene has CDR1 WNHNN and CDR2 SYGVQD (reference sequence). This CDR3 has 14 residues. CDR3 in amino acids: CASSESISFTEAFF. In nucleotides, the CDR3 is TGCGCCAGCAGTGAATCGATTTCTTTCACTGAAGCTTTCTTT.

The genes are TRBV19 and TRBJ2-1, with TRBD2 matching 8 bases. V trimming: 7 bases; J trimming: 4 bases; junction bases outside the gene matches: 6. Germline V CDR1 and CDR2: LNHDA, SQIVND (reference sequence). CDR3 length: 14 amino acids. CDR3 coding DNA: TGTGCCAGTACCCGGGGGGGTCTATACAATGAGCAGTTCTTC. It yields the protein CASTRGGLYNEQFF.

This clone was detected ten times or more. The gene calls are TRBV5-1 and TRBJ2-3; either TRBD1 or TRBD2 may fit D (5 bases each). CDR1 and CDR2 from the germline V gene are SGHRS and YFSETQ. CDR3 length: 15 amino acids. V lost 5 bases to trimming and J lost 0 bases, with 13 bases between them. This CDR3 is CASSEAGASTDTQYF. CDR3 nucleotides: TGCGCCAGCAGTGAGGCCGGGGCTAGCACAGATACGCAGTATTTT.

CDR3 sequence (DNA): TGCGCCAGCAGCTTGGACAGCTCCTACAATGAGCAGTTCTTC. Translation gives CASSLDSSYNEQFF. V gene TRBV5-1 combines with J gene TRBJ2-1; D is unclear. CDR3 length equals 14 residues. Between the trimmed V and J ends, which lost 0 bases and 0 bases, there was a span of 4 bases. The germline gives CDR1 SGHRS, CDR2 YFSETQ. Together with reference TRBV5-1 and TRBJ2-1, the CDR3 gives the full variable domain: KAGVTQTPRYLIKTRGQQVTLSCSPISGHRSVSWYQQTPGQGLQFLFEYFSETQRNKGNFPGRFSGRQFSNSRSEMNVSTLELGDSALYLCASSLDSSYNEQFFGPGTRLTVL.